What follows are 3 T cell receptor beta chains derived from one specimen sequenced in a study of OX40 agonist ivuxolimab in advanced cancers. Generated by immunoSEQ multiplex PCR, the TCRdb table keeps only in-frame clones and is missing some. The table lists about 71,000 clones, roughly nine tenths of them singletons. Specimen: CD4+ or CD8+ T cells sorted from blood, collected in a trial of the OX40 agonist ivuxolimab. These receptors all stem from an adult with an advanced solid tumor such as melanoma, head and neck, liver or kidney cancer.

This sequence joins TRBV5-8 and TRBJ2-7; unclear D gene. The V end lost 3 bases, the J end lost 5 bases, and 9 bases lay between the germline ends. Germline assignment: CDR1 SGHTS and CDR2 YDEGEE. This CDR3 has 12 residues. CDR3 in amino acids: CASSSPPNEQYF. The CDR3 DNA reads TGTGCCAGCAGCTCCCCCCCCAACGAGCAGTACTTC.

The gene calls are TRBV5-1 and TRBJ1-6, with a weak D call TRBD1 (6 bases). Germline CDR1 is SGHRS and CDR2 is YFSETQ. Trimming shortened V by 0 bases and J by 7 bases, and 11 bases separated the two germline ends. This CDR3 is built from 15 residues. The CDR3 bases are TGCGCCAGCAGCTTGGGTGAGGGGGTCAATTCACCCCTCCACTTT. It yields the protein CASSLGEGVNSPLHF.

The V call is TRBV5-6, the J call TRBJ2-1; tentative D call: TRBD2 (5 bases). The germline V gene has CDR1 SGHDT and CDR2 YYEEEE. The length of the CDR3 is 15 residues. Trimming removed 5 bases at V and 9 bases at J, with 21 bases between. CDR3 DNA: TGTGCCAGCAGTGTGACGGTAACCCGGGGAAGTGAGCAGTTCTTC. This sequence encodes CASSVTVTRGSEQFF.